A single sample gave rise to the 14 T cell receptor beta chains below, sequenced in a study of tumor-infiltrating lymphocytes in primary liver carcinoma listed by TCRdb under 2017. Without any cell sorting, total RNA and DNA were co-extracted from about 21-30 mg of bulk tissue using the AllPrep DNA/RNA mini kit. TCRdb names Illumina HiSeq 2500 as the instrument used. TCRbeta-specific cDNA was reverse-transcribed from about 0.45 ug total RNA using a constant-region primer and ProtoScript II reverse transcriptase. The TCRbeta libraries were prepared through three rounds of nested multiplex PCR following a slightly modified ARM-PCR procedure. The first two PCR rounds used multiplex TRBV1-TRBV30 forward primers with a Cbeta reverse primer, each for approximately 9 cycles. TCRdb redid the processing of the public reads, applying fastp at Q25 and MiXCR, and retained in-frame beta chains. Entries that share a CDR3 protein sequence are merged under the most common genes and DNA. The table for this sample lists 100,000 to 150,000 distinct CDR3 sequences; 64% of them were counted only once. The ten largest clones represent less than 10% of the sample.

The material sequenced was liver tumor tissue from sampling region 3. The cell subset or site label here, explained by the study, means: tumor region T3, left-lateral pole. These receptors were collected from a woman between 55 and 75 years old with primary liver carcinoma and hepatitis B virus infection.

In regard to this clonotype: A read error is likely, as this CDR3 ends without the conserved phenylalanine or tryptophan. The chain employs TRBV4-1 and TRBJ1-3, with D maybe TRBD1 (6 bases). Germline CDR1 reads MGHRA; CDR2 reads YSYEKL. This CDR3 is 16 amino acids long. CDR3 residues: CASSPVDSGSGNTIYT. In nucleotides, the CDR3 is TGCGCCAGCAGCCCCGTGGACAGCGGCTCTGGGAACACCATATATACT.

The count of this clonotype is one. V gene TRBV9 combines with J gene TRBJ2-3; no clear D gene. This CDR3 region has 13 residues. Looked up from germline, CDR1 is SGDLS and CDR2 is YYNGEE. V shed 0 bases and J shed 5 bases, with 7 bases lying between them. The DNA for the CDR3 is TGTGCCAGCAGCGTAGCGGCAGAAGATACGCAGTATTTT. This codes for CASSVAAEDTQYF.

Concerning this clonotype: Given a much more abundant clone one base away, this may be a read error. CDR3 amino acids: CASRSNPEGRGNQSQHF. CDR3 DNA: TGTGCAAGTCGCTCAAACCCCGAGGGGCGGGGCAATCAGTCCCAGCATTTT. J is TRBJ1-5 and V is TRBV12-2; the table's D call of TRBD1 was not tested on the DNA. TRBV12-2 is shown as a pseudogene. The CDR3 totals 17 residues.

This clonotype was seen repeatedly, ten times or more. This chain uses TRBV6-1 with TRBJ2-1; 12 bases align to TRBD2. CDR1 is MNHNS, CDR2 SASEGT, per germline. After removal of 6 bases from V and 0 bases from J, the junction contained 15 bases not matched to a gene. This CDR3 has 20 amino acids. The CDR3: CASSLRTSGTKLASYNEQFF. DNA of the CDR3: TGTGCCAGCAGCCTCCGGACTAGCGGGACGAAACTCGCCTCCTACAATGAGCAGTTCTTC.

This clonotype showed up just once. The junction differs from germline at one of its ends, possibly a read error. CDR3 region: CSVEEADEQYF. CDR3 coding DNA: TGTAGCGTTGAAGAGGCGGACGAGCAGTACTTC. J is TRBJ2-7 and V is TRBV29-1; a possible D gene is TRBD2 (5 bases). The CDR3 covers 11 residues. Germline CDR1 reads SQVTM; CDR2 reads ANQGSEA.

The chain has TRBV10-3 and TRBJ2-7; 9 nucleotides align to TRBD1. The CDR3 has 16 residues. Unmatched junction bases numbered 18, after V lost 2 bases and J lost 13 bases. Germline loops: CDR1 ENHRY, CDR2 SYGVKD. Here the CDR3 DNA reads TGTGCCATCAGTGAGGCTTTATCGGGACAGGGTTACGACCACTACTTC. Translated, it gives CAISEALSGQGYDHYF.

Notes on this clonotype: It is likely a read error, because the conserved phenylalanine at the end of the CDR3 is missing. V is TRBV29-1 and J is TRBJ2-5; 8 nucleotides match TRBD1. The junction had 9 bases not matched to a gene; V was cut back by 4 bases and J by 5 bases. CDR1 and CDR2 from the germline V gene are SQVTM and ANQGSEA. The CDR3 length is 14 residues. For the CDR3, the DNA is TGCAGCGTTGGGGTCAGGGGGCTGGGGGAGACCCAGTACATC. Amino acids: CSVGVRGLGETQYI.

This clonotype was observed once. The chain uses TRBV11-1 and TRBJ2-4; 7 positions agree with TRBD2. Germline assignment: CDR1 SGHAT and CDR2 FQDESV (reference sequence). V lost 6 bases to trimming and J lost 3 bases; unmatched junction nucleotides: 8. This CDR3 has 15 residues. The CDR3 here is CASRIGGSVKNIQYF. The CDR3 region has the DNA TGTGCCAGCAGGATAGGCGGGAGTGTCAAAAACATTCAGTACTTC.

The CDR3 DNA sequence: TGTGCCACCAGTGATTTGCCAGGGGCGCTGAGAAATCAGCCCCAGCATTTT. This gives the protein CATSDLPGALRNQPQHF. V usage is TRBV24-1 and J usage is TRBJ1-5; D may be TRBD1 (6 bases). Per germline, CDR1 KGHDR and CDR2 SFDVKD. Deletions cut 0 bases from V and 4 bases from J, with 15 bases between. There are 17 residues in the CDR3.

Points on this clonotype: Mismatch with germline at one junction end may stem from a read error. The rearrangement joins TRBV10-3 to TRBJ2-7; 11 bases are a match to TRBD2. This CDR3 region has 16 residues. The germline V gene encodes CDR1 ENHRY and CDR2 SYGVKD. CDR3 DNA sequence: TGTGCCATCAGTACCAAACCGGGACTAGCGGTAAACGAACAGTACTTC. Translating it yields CAISTKPGLAVNEQYF.

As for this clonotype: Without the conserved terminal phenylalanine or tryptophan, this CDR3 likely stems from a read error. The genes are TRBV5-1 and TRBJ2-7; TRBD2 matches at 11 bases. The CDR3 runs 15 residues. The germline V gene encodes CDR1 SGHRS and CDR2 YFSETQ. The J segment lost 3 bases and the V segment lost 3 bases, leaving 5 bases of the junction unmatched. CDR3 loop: CASSSILAGVYEQYL. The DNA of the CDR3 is TGCGCCAGCAGCTCGATACTAGCGGGGGTCTACGAGCAGTACCTC.

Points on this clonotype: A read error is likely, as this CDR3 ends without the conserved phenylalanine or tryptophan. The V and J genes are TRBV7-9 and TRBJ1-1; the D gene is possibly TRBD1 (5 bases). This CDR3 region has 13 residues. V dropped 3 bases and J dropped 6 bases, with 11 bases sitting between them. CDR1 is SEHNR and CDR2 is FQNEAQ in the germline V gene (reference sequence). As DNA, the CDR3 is TGTGCCAGCAGCTTTATCCAGGGAGCTGAAGCTTTCCTT. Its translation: CASSFIQGAEAFL.

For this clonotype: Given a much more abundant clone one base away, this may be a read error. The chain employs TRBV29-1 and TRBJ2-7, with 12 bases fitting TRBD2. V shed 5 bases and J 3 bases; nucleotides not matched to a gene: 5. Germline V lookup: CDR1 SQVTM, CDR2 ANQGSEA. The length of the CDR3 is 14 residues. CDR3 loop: CSVPTSGRLYEQYF. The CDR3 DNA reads TGCAGCGTTCCGACTAGCGGGAGACTCTACGAGCAGTACTTC.

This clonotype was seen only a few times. CDR3 amino acids: CASSSLEAGSSYEQYF. CDR3 DNA sequence: TGTGCCAGCAGTTCGTTGGAGGCGGGGAGCTCCTACGAGCAGTACTTC. The J gene is TRBJ2-7, the V gene TRBV28; D is perhaps TRBD2 (6 bases). Trimming took 4 bases from V and 0 from J, leaving 16 bases between them. Looked up from germline, CDR1 is MDHEN and CDR2 is SYDVKM. This CDR3 has 16 amino acids.